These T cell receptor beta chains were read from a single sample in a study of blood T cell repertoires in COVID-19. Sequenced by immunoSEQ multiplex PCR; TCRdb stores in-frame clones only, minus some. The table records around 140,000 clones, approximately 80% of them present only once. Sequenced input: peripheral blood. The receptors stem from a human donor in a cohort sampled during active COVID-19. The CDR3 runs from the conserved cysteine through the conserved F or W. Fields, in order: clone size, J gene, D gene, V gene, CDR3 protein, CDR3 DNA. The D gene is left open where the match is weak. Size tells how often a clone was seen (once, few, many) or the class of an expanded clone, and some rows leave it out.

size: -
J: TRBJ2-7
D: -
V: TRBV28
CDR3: CASSLKYRAYEQYF
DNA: TGTGCCAGCAGTTTAAAGTACAGAGCCTACGAGCAGTACTTC

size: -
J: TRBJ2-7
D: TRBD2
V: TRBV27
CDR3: CASSFDSGVYEQYF
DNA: TGTGCCAGCAGTTTTGATAGCGGGGTATACGAGCAGTACTTC

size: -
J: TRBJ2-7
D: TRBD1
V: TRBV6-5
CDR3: CASSRDRGSYEQYF
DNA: TGTGCCAGCAGCCGGGACAGGGGTTCCTACGAGCAGTACTTC

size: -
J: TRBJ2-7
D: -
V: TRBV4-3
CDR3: CASSQGTQGRREQYF
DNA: TGCGCCAGCAGCCAAGGAACGCAGGGGCGCCGGGAGCAGTACTTC

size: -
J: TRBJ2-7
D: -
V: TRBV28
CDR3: CASSTGTRQVEQYF
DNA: TGTGCCAGCAGTACCGGGACAAGGCAAGTCGAGCAGTACTTC

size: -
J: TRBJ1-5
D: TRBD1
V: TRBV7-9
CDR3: CASSTGTGFQPQHF
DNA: TGTGCCAGCAGCACGGGGACAGGGTTTCAGCCCCAGCATTTT

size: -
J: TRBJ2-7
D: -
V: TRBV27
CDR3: CASSRKDGAYEQYF
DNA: TGTGCCAGCAGCCGCAAGGACGGGGCCTACGAGCAGTACTTC

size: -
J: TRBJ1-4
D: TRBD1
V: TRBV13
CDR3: CASSPTAGGHHEKLFF
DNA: TGTGCCAGCAGCCCCACGGCAGGGGGGCATCATGAAAAACTGTTTTTT

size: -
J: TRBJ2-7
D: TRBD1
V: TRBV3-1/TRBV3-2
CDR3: CASSRWDRSSYEQYF
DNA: TGTGCCAGCAGCCGGTGGGACAGGAGCTCCTACGAGCAGTACTTC

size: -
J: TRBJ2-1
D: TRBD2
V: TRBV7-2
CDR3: CASSFSLAGGLYNEQFF
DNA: TGTGCCAGCAGCTTCTCTTTAGCGGGAGGCCTCTACAATGAGCAGTTCTTC

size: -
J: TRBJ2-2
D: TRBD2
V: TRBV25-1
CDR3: CASSPLAGGLDTGELFF
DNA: TGTGCCAGCAGCCCCCTAGCGGGAGGGTTGGACACCGGGGAGCTGTTTTTT

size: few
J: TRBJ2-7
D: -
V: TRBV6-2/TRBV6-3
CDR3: CASSYSRGRQYF
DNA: TGTGCCAGCAGTTACTCGAGGGGGAGGCAGTACTTC

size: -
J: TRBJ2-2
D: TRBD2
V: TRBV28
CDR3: CASRVAGGGAGELFF
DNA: TGTGCCAGCAGAGTGGCGGGAGGAGGGGCCGGGGAGCTGTTTTTT

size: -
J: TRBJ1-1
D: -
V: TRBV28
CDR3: CASTVNTEAFF
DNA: TGTGCCAGCACTGTTAACACTGAAGCTTTCTTT

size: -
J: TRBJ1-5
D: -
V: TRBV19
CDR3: CASSTHRSGGNQPQHF
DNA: TGTGCCAGTAGTACCCACCGATCAGGGGGCAATCAGCCCCAGCATTTT

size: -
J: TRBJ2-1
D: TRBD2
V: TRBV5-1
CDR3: CASSLVSGGLNEQFF
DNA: TGCGCCAGCAGCTTGGTTAGCGGGGGACTGAATGAGCAGTTCTTC

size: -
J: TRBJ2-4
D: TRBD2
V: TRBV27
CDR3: CASSSVAGAPERVLAKNIQYF
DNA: TGTGCCAGCAGTTCTGTAGCGGGAGCCCCGGAGAGGGTTCTAGCCAAAAACATTCAGTACTTC

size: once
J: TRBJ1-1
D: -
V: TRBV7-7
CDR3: CASSTPGMNTEAFF
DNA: TGTGCCAGCAGTACCCCGGGGATGAACACTGAAGCTTTCTTT

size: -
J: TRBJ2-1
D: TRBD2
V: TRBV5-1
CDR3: CASSFTSGVSYNEQFF
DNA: TGCGCCAGCAGCTTCACTAGCGGGGTCTCCTACAATGAGCAGTTCTTC

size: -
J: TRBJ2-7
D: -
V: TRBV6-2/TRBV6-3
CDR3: CASSPGFYEQYF
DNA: TGTGCCAGCAGTCCGGGGTTCTACGAGCAGTACTTC

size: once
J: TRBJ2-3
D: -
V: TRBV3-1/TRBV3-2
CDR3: CASQLSTDTQYF
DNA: TGTGCTAGTCAACTTAGCACAGATACGCAGTATTTT

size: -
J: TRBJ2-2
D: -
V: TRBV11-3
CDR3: CASSVTRNTGELFF
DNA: TGTGCCAGCAGCGTTACAAGGAACACCGGGGAGCTGTTTTTT

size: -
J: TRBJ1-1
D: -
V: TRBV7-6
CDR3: CASSLGSAGNTEAFF
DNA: TGTGCCAGCAGCTTAGGTTCCGCAGGGAACACTGAAGCTTTCTTT

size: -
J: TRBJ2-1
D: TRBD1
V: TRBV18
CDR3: CASSRTGDAYNEQFF
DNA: TGTGCCAGCTCCAGGACAGGGGACGCCTACAATGAGCAGTTCTTC

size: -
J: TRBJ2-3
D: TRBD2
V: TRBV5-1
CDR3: CASSPWTSGGRTDTQYF
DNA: TGCGCCAGCAGCCCCTGGACTAGCGGGGGACGCACAGATACGCAGTATTTT

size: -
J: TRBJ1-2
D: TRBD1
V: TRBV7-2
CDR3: CASSLGGTDYNYGYTF
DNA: TGTGCCAGCAGCTTAGGGGGGACAGACTATAACTATGGCTACACCTTC

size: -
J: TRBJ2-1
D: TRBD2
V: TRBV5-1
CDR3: CASRRGLAGDEQFF
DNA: TGCGCCAGCAGACGAGGACTAGCGGGCGATGAGCAGTTCTTC

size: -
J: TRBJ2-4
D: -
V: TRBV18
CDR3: CASSPGGSSRGDIQYF
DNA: TGTGCCAGCTCACCAGGAGGCTCCTCCCGTGGGGACATTCAGTACTTC

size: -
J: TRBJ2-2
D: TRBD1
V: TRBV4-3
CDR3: CASSRQKGGADTGELFF
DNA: TGCGCCAGCAGTCGACAAAAAGGGGGCGCTGACACCGGGGAGCTGTTTTTT